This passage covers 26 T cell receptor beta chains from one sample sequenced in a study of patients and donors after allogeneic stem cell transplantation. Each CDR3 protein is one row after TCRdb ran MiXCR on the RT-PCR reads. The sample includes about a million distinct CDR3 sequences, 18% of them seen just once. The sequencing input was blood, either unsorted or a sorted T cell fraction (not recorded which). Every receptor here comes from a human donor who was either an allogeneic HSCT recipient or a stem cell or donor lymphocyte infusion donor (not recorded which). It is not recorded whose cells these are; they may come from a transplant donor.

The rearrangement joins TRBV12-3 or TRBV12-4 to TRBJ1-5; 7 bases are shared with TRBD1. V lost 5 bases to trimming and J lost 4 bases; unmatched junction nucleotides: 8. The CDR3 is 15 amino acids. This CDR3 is CASSPGTVTNQPQHF. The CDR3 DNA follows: TGTGCCAGCAGTCCCGGGACAGTAACGAATCAGCCCCAGCATTTT.

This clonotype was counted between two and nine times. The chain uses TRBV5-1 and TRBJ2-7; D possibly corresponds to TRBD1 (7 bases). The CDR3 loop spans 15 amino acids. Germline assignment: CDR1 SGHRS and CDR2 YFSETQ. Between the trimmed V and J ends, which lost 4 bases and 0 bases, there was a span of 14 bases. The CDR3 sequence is CASSRGLANSYEQYF. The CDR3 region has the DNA TGCGCCAGCAGCAGGGGGCTAGCGAACTCCTACGAGCAGTACTTC.

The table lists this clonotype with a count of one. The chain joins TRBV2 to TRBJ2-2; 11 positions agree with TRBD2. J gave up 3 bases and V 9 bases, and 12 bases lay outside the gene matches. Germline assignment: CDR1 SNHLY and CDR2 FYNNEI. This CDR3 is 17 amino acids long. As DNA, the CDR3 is TGTGCCAGAGGGACTAGCGGAGACGACTTCCACACCGGGGAGCTGTTTTTT. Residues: CARGTSGDDFHTGELFF.

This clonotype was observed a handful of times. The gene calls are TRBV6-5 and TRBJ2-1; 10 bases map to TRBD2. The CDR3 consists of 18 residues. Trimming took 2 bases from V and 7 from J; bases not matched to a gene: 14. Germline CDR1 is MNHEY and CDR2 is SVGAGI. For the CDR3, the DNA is TGTGCCAGCAGTTACAGCCCCGAAGCGGGAGGGCCGAAGAATGAGCAGTTCTTC. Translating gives CASSYSPEAGGPKNEQFF.

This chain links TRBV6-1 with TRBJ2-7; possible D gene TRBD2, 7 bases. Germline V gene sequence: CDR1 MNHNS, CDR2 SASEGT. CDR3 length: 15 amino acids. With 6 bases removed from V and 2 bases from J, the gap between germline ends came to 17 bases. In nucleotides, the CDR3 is TGTGCCAGCAGCCGAGGGGGGGGGAGGCCCTACGAGCAGTACTTC. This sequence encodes CASSRGGGRPYEQYF.

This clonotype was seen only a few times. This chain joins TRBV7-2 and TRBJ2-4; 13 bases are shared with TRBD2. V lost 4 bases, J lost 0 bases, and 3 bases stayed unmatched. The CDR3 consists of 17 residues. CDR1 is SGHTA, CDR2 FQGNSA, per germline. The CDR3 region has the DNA TGTGCCAGCAGCTCCCGGACTAGCGGGGGAGCCAAAAACATTCAGTACTTC. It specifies CASSSRTSGGAKNIQYF. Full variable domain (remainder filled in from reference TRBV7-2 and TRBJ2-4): GAGVSQSPSNKVTEKGKDVELRCDPISGHTALYWYRQSLGQGLEFLIYFQGNSAPDKSGLPSDRFSAERTGGSVSTLTIQRTQQEDSAVYLCASSSRTSGGAKNIQYFGAGTRLSVL.

This chain's CDR3 is CASRFLVSGYYEQYF. The CDR3 DNA follows: TGTGCCAGCAGATTTCTGGTCTCCGGGTATTACGAGCAGTACTTC. The chain combines TRBV7-9 with TRBJ2-7, with unresolved D. The germline V and J ends were trimmed by 6 bases and 4 bases, with 19 bases remaining between them. The CDR3 has 15 amino acids. Germline assignment: CDR1 SEHNR and CDR2 FQNEAQ (reference sequence).

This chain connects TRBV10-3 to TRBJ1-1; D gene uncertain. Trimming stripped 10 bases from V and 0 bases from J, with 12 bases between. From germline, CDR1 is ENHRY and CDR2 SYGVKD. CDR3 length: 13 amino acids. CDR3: CATVNNVNTEAFF. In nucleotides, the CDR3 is TGTGCCACCGTGAATAACGTGAACACTGAAGCTTTCTTT.

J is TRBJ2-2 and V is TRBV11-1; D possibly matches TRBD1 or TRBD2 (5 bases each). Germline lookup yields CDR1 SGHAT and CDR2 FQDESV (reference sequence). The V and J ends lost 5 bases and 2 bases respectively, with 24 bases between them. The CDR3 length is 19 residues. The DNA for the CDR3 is TGTGCCAGCAGCCCCATTGTCCTTACCGCCGGGACCAACACCGGGGAGCTGTTTTTT. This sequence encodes CASSPIVLTAGTNTGELFF.

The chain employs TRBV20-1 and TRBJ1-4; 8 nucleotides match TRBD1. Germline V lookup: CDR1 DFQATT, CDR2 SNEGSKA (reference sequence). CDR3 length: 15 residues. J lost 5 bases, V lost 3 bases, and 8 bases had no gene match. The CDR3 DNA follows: TGCAGTGCTAGGTCCCCCCAGGGGGCAAATGAAAAACTGTTTTTT. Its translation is CSARSPQGANEKLFF.

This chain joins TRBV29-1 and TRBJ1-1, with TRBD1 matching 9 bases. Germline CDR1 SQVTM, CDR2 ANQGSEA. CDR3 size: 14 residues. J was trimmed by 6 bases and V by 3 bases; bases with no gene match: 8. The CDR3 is CSVDLRDRVSEAFF. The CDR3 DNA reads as TGCAGCGTTGATTTGCGGGACAGGGTGTCTGAAGCTTTCTTT.

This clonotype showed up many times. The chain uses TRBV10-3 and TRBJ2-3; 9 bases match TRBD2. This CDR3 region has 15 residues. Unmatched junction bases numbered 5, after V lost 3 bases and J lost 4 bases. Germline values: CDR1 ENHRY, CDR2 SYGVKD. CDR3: CAISDAGGRSDTQYF. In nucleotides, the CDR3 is TGTGCCATCAGTGACGCGGGGGGGCGATCAGATACGCAGTATTTT.

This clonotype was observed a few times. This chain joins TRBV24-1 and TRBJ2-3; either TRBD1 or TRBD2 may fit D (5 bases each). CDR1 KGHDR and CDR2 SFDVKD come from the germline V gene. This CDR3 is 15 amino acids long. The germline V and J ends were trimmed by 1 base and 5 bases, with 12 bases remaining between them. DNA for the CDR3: TGTGCCACCAGTGATTTACGAGGGCAGGGAGATACGCAGTATTTT. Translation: CATSDLRGQGDTQYF.

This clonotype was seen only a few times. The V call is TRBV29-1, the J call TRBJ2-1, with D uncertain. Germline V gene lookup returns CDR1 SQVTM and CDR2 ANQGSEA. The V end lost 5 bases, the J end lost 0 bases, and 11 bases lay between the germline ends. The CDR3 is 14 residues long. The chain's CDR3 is CSVRAKSSYNEQFF. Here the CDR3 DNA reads TGCAGCGTTAGGGCTAAGAGCTCCTACAATGAGCAGTTCTTC.

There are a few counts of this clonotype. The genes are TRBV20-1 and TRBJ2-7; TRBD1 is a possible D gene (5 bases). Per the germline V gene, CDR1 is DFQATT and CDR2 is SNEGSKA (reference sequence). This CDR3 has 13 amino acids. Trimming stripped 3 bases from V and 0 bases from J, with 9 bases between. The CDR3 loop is CSARGLSSYEQYF. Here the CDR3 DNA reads TGCAGTGCTAGGGGGCTTTCCTCCTACGAGCAGTACTTC.

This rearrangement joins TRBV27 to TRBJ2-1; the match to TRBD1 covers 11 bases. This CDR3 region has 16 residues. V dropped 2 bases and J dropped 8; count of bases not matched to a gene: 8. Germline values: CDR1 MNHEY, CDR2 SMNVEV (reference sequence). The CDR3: CASSLKSGDRGDEQFF. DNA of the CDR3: TGTGCCAGCAGTTTAAAATCGGGGGACAGGGGGGATGAGCAGTTCTTC.

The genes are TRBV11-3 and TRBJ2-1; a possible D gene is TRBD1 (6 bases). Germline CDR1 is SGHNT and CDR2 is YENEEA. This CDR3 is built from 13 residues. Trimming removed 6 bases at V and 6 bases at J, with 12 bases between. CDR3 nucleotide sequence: TGTGCCAGCAGTCACATCAGGGGCAATGAGCAGTTCTTC. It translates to CASSHIRGNEQFF.

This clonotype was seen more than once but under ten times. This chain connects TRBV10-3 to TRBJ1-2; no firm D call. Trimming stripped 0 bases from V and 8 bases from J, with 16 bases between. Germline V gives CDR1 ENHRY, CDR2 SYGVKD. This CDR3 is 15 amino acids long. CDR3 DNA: TGTGCCATCAGTGAGTCCCCGACGGCCCTCGCGGGCTACACCTTC. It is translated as CAISESPTALAGYTF.

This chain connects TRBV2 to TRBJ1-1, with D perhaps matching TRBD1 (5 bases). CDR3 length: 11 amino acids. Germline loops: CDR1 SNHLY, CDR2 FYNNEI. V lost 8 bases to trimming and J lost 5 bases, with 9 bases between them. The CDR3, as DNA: TGTGCCAGCTCAGGGTGGACTGAAGCTTTCTTT. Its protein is CASSGWTEAFF.

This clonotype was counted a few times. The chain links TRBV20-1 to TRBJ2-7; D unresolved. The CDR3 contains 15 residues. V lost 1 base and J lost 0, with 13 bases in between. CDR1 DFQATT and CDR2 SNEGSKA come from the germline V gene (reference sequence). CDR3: CSARGPGPSSYEQYF. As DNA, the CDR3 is TGCAGTGCTAGAGGGCCCGGACCTAGCTCCTACGAGCAGTACTTC.

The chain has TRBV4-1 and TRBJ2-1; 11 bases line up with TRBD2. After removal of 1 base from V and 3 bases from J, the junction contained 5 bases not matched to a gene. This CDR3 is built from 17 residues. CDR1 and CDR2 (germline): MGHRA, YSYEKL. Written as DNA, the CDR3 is TGCGCCAGCAGCCAAGTTAGCGGGAGGGCCGGCTACAATGAGCAGTTCTTC. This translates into CASSQVSGRAGYNEQFF.

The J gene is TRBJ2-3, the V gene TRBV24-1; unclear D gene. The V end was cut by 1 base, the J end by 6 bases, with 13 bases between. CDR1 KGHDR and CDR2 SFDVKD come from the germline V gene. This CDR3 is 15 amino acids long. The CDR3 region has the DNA TGTGCCACCAGTGATTTCCCCGACGGAAGCGATACGCAGTATTTT. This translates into CATSDFPDGSDTQYF.

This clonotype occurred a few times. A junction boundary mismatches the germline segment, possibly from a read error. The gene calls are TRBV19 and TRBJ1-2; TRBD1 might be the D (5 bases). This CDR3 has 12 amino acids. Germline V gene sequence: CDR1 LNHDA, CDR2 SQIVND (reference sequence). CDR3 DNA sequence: TGTGCCAGTAGGAGGACGGGGCTATGGCTAACGTTC. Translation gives CASRRTGLWLTF.

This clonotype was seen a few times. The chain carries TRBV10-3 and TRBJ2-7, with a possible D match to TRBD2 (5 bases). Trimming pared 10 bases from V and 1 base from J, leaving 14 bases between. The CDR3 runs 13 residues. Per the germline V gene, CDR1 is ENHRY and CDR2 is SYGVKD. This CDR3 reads CATKGEGSYEQYF. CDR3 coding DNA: TGTGCCACCAAAGGAGAGGGATCCTACGAGCAGTACTTC.

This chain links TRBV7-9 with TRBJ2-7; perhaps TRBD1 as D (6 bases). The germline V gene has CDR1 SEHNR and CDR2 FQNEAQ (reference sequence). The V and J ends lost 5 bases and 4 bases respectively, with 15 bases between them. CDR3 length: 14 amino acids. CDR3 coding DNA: TGTGCCAGCAGCCAGGACAGAACAGAGTACGAGCAGTACTTC. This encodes CASSQDRTEYEQYF.

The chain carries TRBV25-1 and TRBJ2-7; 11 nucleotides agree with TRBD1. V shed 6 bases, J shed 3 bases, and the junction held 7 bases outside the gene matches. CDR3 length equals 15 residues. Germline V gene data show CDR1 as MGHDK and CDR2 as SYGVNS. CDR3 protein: CASRDPGQGGYEQYF. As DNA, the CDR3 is TGTGCCAGCAGAGATCCGGGACAGGGGGGCTACGAGCAGTACTTC.